These 31 T cell receptor beta chains were sequenced from one sample in a study of regulatory T cells in long-lasting Graves disease. The TCR beta library used iRepertoire HTBI primers with Arm-PCR amplification of CDR3. MiXCR was run by TCRdb on the multiplex PCR reads, yielding one entry per CDR3 protein. The sample comprises some 500,000 distinct CDR3 sequences, approximately 13% of which are singletons, and over 7.5% rests with the top ten. Time point: newly diagnosed GD, antithyroid drugs for less than 3 months. PBMCs provided the RNA from which the TCR library was made. These data are also associated with another study on T cells in Graves' hyperthyroidism and ophthalmopathy.

Sample: peripheral blood mononuclear cells (PBMCs), taken at new diagnosis, from a patient treated with antithyroid drugs. All receptors come from a man younger than 40 with Graves disease.

This clonotype was counted at least ten times. The chain employs TRBV11-2 and TRBJ1-2; perhaps TRBD1 as D (6 bases). With 5 bases removed from V and 5 bases from J, the gap between germline ends came to 18 bases. CDR1 is SGHAT and CDR2 is FQNNGV in the germline V gene. The CDR3 is 15 residues long. The CDR3 loop is CASSEQGALGYGYTF. The DNA of the CDR3 is TGTGCCAGCAGCGAACAGGGTGCGCTCGGGTATGGCTACACCTTC. Looking up the rest from reference TRBV11-2 and TRBJ1-2 gives the full variable domain: EAGVAQSPRYKIIEKRQSVAFWCNPISGHATLYWYQQILGQGPKLLIQFQNNGVVDDSQLPKDRFSAERLKGVDSTLKIQPAKLEDSAVYLCASSEQGALGYGYTFGSGTRLTVV.

This clonotype was observed a handful of times. The CDR3 sequence is CSASMTETYGYTF. In nucleotides, the CDR3 is TGCAGTGCTTCCATGACAGAGACCTATGGCTACACCTTC. The chain employs TRBV20-1 and TRBJ1-2; weak D call: TRBD1 (5 bases). V was pared by 5 bases and J by 4 bases, with 14 bases between. The CDR3 sequence is 13 residues long. CDR1 and CDR2 from the germline V gene are DFQATT and SNEGSKA (reference sequence).

This clonotype came up a few times. A much bigger clone sits one base away, suggesting this may be a read error. The chain is built from TRBV29-1 and TRBJ2-7; D remains unclear. V dropped 3 bases and J dropped 0 bases, with 12 bases sitting between them. The CDR3 totals 14 residues. Germline V gene sequence: CDR1 SQVTM, CDR2 ANQGSEA. CDR3 sequence: CSVDPAGHSYEQYF. CDR3 in DNA: TGCAGCGTTGATCCAGCAGGCCACTCCTACGAGCAGTACTTC.

The chain has TRBV15 and TRBJ2-5, with 14 bases identical to TRBD2. Germline CDR1 reads LNHNV; CDR2 reads YYDKDF (reference sequence). V trimming: 4 bases; J trimming: 4 bases; junction bases outside the gene matches: 5. The CDR3 contains 16 residues. DNA of the CDR3: TGTGCCACCAGCAAGGGACTAGCGGGAGTCGGAGAGACCCAGTACTTC. Protein product: CATSKGLAGVGETQYF.

The chain combines TRBV20-1 with TRBJ2-3; 8 bases agree with TRBD2. The germline V gene encodes CDR1 DFQATT and CDR2 SNEGSKA (reference sequence). Germline trimming cut 5 bases from V and 0 bases from J; bases unmatched to any gene: 7. This CDR3 region has 15 residues. CDR3 sequence (DNA): TGCAGTGCTCCTATAGCGGGACGAAGCACAGATACGCAGTATTTT. Amino acids: CSAPIAGRSTDTQYF.

This sequence joins TRBV5-5 and TRBJ1-5; 9 positions match TRBD1. The CDR3 runs to 16 residues. Per the germline V gene, CDR1 is SGHKS and CDR2 is YYEKEE (reference sequence). V shed 3 bases and J 0 bases; nucleotides not matched to a gene: 4. CDR3 DNA: TGTGCCAGCAGCTGGGGGACAGGGAATAGCAATCAGCCCCAGCATTTT. It translates to CASSWGTGNSNQPQHF.

In the case of this clonotype: Possible read error: a much larger clone is one base away. V gene TRBV5-6 combines with J gene TRBJ1-1; a possible D gene is TRBD1 (5 bases). Trimming removed 1 base from V and 10 bases from J, with 17 bases in between. The CDR3 covers 14 residues. CDR1 is SGHDT, CDR2 YYEEEE, per germline. CDR3 bases: TGTGCCAGCAGCTTGACCGCATCGGCTAGGGGAGCTTTCTTT. Translated, it gives CASSLTASARGAFF.

Of note for this clonotype: This may arise from a read error, as a much more abundant clone is one base away. The V gene is TRBV20-1, the J gene TRBJ2-1; D is perhaps TRBD2 (7 bases). The germline V gene has CDR1 DFQATT and CDR2 SNEGSKA (reference sequence). This CDR3 is built from 16 residues. The CDR3 nucleotides read TGCAGTGCTAGACCCCTGGGGGGGCTCTCCTACAATGGGCAGTTCTTC. Encoded protein: CSARPLGGLSYNGQFF.

Comments on this clonotype: A much larger clone is a single base away; this may be a read error. V is TRBV27 and J is TRBJ1-2, with TRBD1 identical over 11 bases. Germline V CDR1 and CDR2: MNHEY, SMNVEV (reference sequence). The CDR3 sequence is 14 residues long. J was trimmed by 7 bases and V by 5 bases; bases with no gene match: 6. The CDR3 nucleotides are TGTGCCAGCAGTATGGACAGGGGGCGCAGTGGCTACACCTTC. Its translation is CASSMDRGRSGYTF.

CDR3 coding DNA: TGTGCCAGCAGCTTGCCCTGGAGTACAGGGGGGGCTTTCTTT. Amino acids: CASSLPWSTGGAFF. The rearrangement links TRBV5-6 to TRBJ1-1, with 8 bases identical to TRBD1. Looked up from germline, CDR1 is SGHDT and CDR2 is YYEEEE. V lost 1 base and J lost 11; bases outside the gene matches: 10. This CDR3 is built from 14 residues.

This clonotype was recorded at least ten times. This rearrangement joins TRBV5-1 to TRBJ2-7, with TRBD2 as a possible D gene (5 bases). The CDR3 loop spans 15 amino acids. Per germline, CDR1 SGHRS and CDR2 YFSETQ. V shed 2 bases and J shed 2 bases, with 14 bases lying between them. The CDR3, as DNA: TGCGCCAGCAGCTTCGGAACGGGAAGTGCCTACGAGCAGTACTTC. Amino acids: CASSFGTGSAYEQYF. The whole variable domain, filled in from reference TRBV5-1 and TRBJ2-7, reads KAGVTQTPRYLIKTRGQQVTLSCSPISGHRSVSWYQQTPGQGLQFLFEYFSETQRNKGNFPGRFSGRQFSNSRSEMNVSTLELGDSALYLCASSFGTGSAYEQYFGPGTRLTVT.

This clonotype was recorded a few times. The chain couples TRBV12-3 or TRBV12-4 to TRBJ2-5, with 10 bases aligning to TRBD1. V lost 5 bases, J lost 6 bases, and 9 bases stayed unmatched. The CDR3 length is 15 residues. The CDR3 DNA is TGTGCCAGCAGTGTCCACCGGGACAGGGGACAGACCCAGTACTTC. Residues: CASSVHRDRGQTQYF.

The chain couples TRBV6-9 to TRBJ2-7; 9 nucleotides line up with TRBD2. This CDR3 has 16 amino acids. V lost 3 bases, J lost 5 bases, and 11 bases stayed unmatched. Germline assignment: CDR1 MNHGY and CDR2 SVAAGI. The CDR3 loop reads CASSYSISGSGHEQYF. Here the CDR3 DNA reads TGTGCCAGCAGTTACTCTATTAGCGGGAGCGGCCACGAGCAGTACTTC.

This clonotype was recorded at least ten times. The rearrangement links TRBV7-9 to TRBJ2-3; 9 bases agree with TRBD2. This CDR3 is 18 amino acids long. Germline V gives CDR1 SEHNR, CDR2 FQNEAQ (reference sequence). Unmatched junction bases numbered 17, after V lost 5 bases and J lost 5 bases. Written as DNA, the CDR3 is TGTGCCAGCAGCCCCGGGCGGGGGCGGGAGGGCCGTGAAGATACGCAGTATTTT. Its translation: CASSPGRGREGREDTQYF.

In this sample, this clonotype turned up a few times. The junction differs from germline at one of its ends, possibly a read error. The genes are TRBV12-3 or TRBV12-4 and TRBJ1-2; D may be TRBD1 (5 bases). The CDR3 covers 13 residues. The CDR3 region is CASSPTDLYGCTF. In DNA form, the CDR3 reads TGTGCCAGCAGTCCGACAGATCTCTATGGCTGCACCTTC.

As to this clonotype: A much larger clone differs from this one at a single base, so this may be a read error. The CDR3 ends on some other residue instead of the conserved phenylalanine or tryptophan, so this is likely a read error. V and J are TRBV12-3 or TRBV12-4 and TRBJ1-1, with D tentatively TRBD1 (5 bases). Trimming cost V 2 bases and J 1 base, with 14 bases left between them. The CDR3 spans 16 residues. The CDR3 sequence is CASSLWGWGPNTEAFL. The CDR3 nucleotides read TGTGCCAGCAGTTTATGGGGCTGGGGCCCGAACACTGAAGCTTTCCTT.

At least ten counts were recorded for this clonotype. The J gene is TRBJ2-3, the V gene TRBV12-3 or TRBV12-4, with 11 bases aligning to TRBD1. Trimming took 5 bases from V and 2 from J; bases not matched to a gene: 18. CDR3 length: 20 amino acids. The CDR3 spells CASSITPGQGEQWATDTQYF. CDR3 in DNA: TGTGCCAGCAGTATCACTCCGGGACAGGGGGAGCAATGGGCCACAGATACGCAGTATTTT.

The rearrangement joins TRBV15 to TRBJ2-2; D is undetermined. The CDR3 runs 14 residues. Between the trimmed V and J ends, which lost 6 bases and 3 bases, there was a span of 11 bases. The V gene's germline CDR1 is LNHNV and CDR2 YYDKDF (reference sequence). The CDR3 loop is CATSEQIYTGELFF. CDR3 bases: TGTGCCACCAGTGAGCAGATATACACCGGGGAGCTGTTTTTT.

The J gene is TRBJ2-3, the V gene TRBV13; D is unresolved. The V and J ends lost 2 bases and 8 bases respectively, with 8 bases between them. This CDR3 comprises 12 residues. Germline values: CDR1 PRHDT, CDR2 FYEKMQ (reference sequence). Written as DNA, the CDR3 is TGTGCCAGCAGCTTACTTGAAGGTACGCAGTATTTT. Translation: CASSLLEGTQYF.

This clonotype was seen repeatedly, ten times or more. The gene calls are TRBV24-1 and TRBJ1-1; 7 bases are shared with TRBD1. The CDR3 sequence is 13 residues long. Germline CDR1 is KGHDR and CDR2 is SFDVKD. The trim removed 8 bases at V and 3 bases at J, leaving 5 bases unmatched. CDR3 DNA sequence: TGTGCCACCAAACAGGGGTCGTACACTGAAGCTTTCTTT. Translation gives CATKQGSYTEAFF.

In its sample, this clonotype was seen many times. The chain carries TRBV2 and TRBJ2-5; D unclear. From germline, CDR1 is SNHLY and CDR2 FYNNEI. Between the trimmed V and J ends, which lost 0 bases and 5 bases, there was a span of 4 bases. This CDR3 region has 12 residues. CDR3 sequence reads: CASSEARETQYF. The CDR3 DNA follows: TGTGCCAGCAGTGAAGCGCGGGAGACCCAGTACTTC.

This clonotype was found many times. The V and J genes are TRBV20-1 and TRBJ2-7; TRBD1 matches at 10 bases. The J segment lost 2 bases and the V segment lost 2 bases, leaving 3 bases of the junction unmatched. The V gene's germline CDR1 is DFQATT and CDR2 SNEGSKA (reference sequence). The CDR3 sequence is 14 residues long. CDR3 sequence (DNA): TGCAGTGCTAGAAGAGGACAGGGGGCCTACGAGCAGTACTTC. It specifies CSARRGQGAYEQYF.

This clonotype was seen a handful of times. The junction does not match germline at one end; this may be a read error. The chain joins TRBV5-1 to TRBJ1-4; no firm D call. The germline V gene encodes CDR1 SGHRS and CDR2 YFSETQ. This CDR3 is 14 amino acids long. The CDR3 protein is CASSLAASSEKLSF. The CDR3 nucleotides read TGCGCCAGCAGCTTGGCAGCTTCGAGTGAAAAACTGTCTTTT.

This clonotype was counted between two and nine times. The V and J genes are TRBV2 and TRBJ2-4; tentatively, D is TRBD1 (6 bases). This CDR3 has 13 amino acids. The germline V and J ends were trimmed by 9 bases and 6 bases, with 15 bases remaining between them. Germline V CDR1 and CDR2: SNHLY, FYNNEI. DNA for the CDR3: TGTGCCAGTCGACAGGAAATAGGAAACATTCAGTACTTC. Translated, it gives CASRQEIGNIQYF.

This clonotype was observed many times. The chain carries TRBV7-8 and TRBJ2-7; no firm D call. V lost 0 bases and J lost 4, with 16 bases in between. CDR3 length: 16 amino acids. Germline values: CDR1 SGHVS, CDR2 FQNEAQ. This chain's CDR3 is CASSLAAGPTGYEQYF. The CDR3 nucleotides read TGTGCCAGCAGCTTAGCGGCCGGACCAACGGGTTACGAGCAGTACTTC. Using reference TRBV7-8 and TRBJ2-7 for the parts outside the CDR3, the full variable domain is GAGVSQSPRYKVAKRGQDVALRCDPISGHVSLFWYQQALGQGPEFLTYFQNEAQLDKSGLPSDRFFAERPEGSVSTLKIQRTQQEDSAVYLCASSLAAGPTGYEQYFGPGTRLTVT.

About this clonotype itself: A much larger clone lies a single base off, so this may be a read error. No conserved phenylalanine or tryptophan is present at the end of the CDR3, so a read error is the likely explanation. The chain employs TRBV7-9 and TRBJ1-1; D unresolved. CDR1 and CDR2 from the germline V gene are SEHNR and FQNEAQ (reference sequence). This CDR3 spans 13 amino acids. Deletions cut 1 base from V and 8 bases from J, with 11 bases between. CDR3: CASSLEYRAEAFS. For the CDR3, the DNA is TGTGCCAGCAGCTTAGAATACCGGGCAGAAGCTTTCTCT.

This chain connects TRBV20-1 to TRBJ2-2, with 8 bases identical to TRBD2. Germline loops: CDR1 DFQATT, CDR2 SNEGSKA (reference sequence). This CDR3 is 12 amino acids long. After removal of 6 bases from V and 8 bases from J, the junction contained 5 bases not matched to a gene. CDR3 bases: TGCAGTGCCGCGGGAGGCCCGGGGGAGCTGTTTTTT. Translating it yields CSAAGGPGELFF.

The rearrangement links TRBV29-1 to TRBJ2-7; 10 bases agree with TRBD1. The trim removed 7 bases at V and 6 bases at J, leaving 15 bases unmatched. The CDR3 is 15 amino acids. The germline gives CDR1 SQVTM, CDR2 ANQGSEA. CDR3 in amino acids: CSAEGSGQGTSEQYF. CDR3 nucleotides: TGCAGCGCCGAAGGATCGGGACAGGGGACCTCCGAGCAGTACTTC.

As for this clonotype: A much larger clone differs by one base, so this may be a read error. This sequence joins TRBV5-5 and TRBJ2-7, with D possibly matching TRBD1 (5 bases). CDR1 and CDR2 from the germline V gene are SGHKS and YYEKEE (reference sequence). The CDR3 is made up of 15 amino acids. CDR3 coding DNA: TGTGCCAGCGGCTTGGGGCTCCACAACTCCTACGAGCAGTACTTC. As protein: CASGLGLHNSYEQYF. The full variable domain, completed using reference TRBV5-5 and TRBJ2-7, is DAGVTQSPTHLIKTRGQQVTLRCSPISGHKSVSWYQQVLGQGPQFIFQYYEKEERGRGNFPDRFSARQFPNYSSELNVNALLLGDSALYLCASGLGLHNSYEQYFGPGTRLTVT.

Worth noting for this clonotype: This clone may be a read error of a much larger clone one base away. The rearrangement joins TRBV12-3 or TRBV12-4 to TRBJ2-2, with no clear D. The V end lost 7 bases, the J end lost 6 bases, and 15 bases lay between the germline ends. The CDR3 is 14 amino acids. CDR3 in DNA: TGTGCCAGCACCACCCAGGCAAACGCCGGGGAGCTGTTTTTT. Its protein product is CASTTQANAGELFF.

This clonotype was observed many times. The chain joins TRBV5-1 to TRBJ2-2, with a tentative D call TRBD2 (6 bases). Germline assignment: CDR1 SGHRS and CDR2 YFSETQ. Deletions cut 0 bases from V and 5 bases from J, with 14 bases between. The CDR3 runs 16 residues. CDR3 protein: CASSLARERGTGELFF. DNA of the CDR3: TGCGCCAGCAGCTTGGCACGGGAGCGTGGAACCGGGGAGCTGTTTTTT.